One and the same sample provided the 10 T cell receptor beta chains below, sequenced in a study of shared clonotypes between healthy human individuals. The repertoire was sequenced with immunoSEQ multiplex PCR; TCRdb's copy has only in-frame clones and lacks some. In the table there are approximately 1,000,000 clones, 70% to 80% of which are singletons. The sample was memory CD4+ T cells from PBMCs. The sample's subset: CD45RA-negative fraction. All receptors come from a man in his late teens or twenties in good health. Some clones in this sample may be carry-over from other donors' samples.

V is TRBV7-2 and J is TRBJ2-3, with D possibly matching TRBD2 (6 bases). Trimming shortened V by 4 bases and J by 2 bases, and 13 bases separated the two germline ends. CDR3 size: 15 residues. Looked up from germline, CDR1 is SGHTA and CDR2 is FQGNSA. The chain's CDR3 is CASSYDGGTTDTQYF. The CDR3 DNA follows: TGTGCCAGCAGCTACGATGGCGGGACCACAGATACGCAGTATTTT. Complete variable domain (other parts from reference TRBV7-2 and TRBJ2-3): GAGVSQSPSNKVTEKGKDVELRCDPISGHTALYWYRQSLGQGLEFLIYFQGNSAPDKSGLPSDRFSAERTGGSVSTLTIQRTQQEDSAVYLCASSYDGGTTDTQYFGPGTRLTVL.

This clone has just one count. The J gene is TRBJ1-3, the V gene TRBV6-1, with a possible D match to TRBD1 (6 bases). V lost 2 bases, J lost 1 base, and 9 bases lay in between. The germline CDR1 and CDR2 sequences are MNHNS and SASEGT. The CDR3 has 15 residues. The chain's CDR3 is CASSERGSSGNTIYF. The CDR3 DNA follows: TGTGCCAGCAGTGAAAGGGGGTCATCTGGAAACACCATATATTTT.

The chain combines TRBV5-1 with TRBJ2-1; the D is unclear. This CDR3 comprises 14 residues. V was clipped by 4 bases and J by 7 bases, with 15 bases between them. Per the germline V gene, CDR1 is SGHRS and CDR2 is YFSETQ. CDR3 nucleotide sequence: TGCGCCAGCAGCCTAGGCGCTAAGGAGAATGAGCAGTTCTTC. Translated, it gives CASSLGAKENEQFF.

This rearrangement joins TRBV10-2 to TRBJ2-7; possibly TRBD2 for D (7 bases). The CDR3 is made up of 13 amino acids. Germline assignment: CDR1 WSHSY and CDR2 SAAADI. V lost 7 bases and J lost 4, with 14 bases in between. The CDR3 spells CASTRGGGYEQYF. In nucleotides, the CDR3 is TGCGCCAGCACCAGGGGAGGGGGGTACGAGCAGTACTTC.

This sequence joins TRBV19 and TRBJ1-1; D uncertain. CDR3 length: 11 amino acids. V lost 5 bases, J lost 9 bases, and 10 bases lay in between. From germline, CDR1 is LNHDA and CDR2 SQIVND (reference sequence). CDR3 DNA sequence: TGTGCCAGTAGTGATTCGTGGAAAGCTTTCTTT. Translated, it gives CASSDSWKAFF.

The chain is built from TRBV18 and TRBJ2-3; 10 bases line up with TRBD1. V lost 4 bases, J lost 5 bases, and 9 bases stayed unmatched. The germline gives CDR1 KGHSH, CDR2 LQKENI. The CDR3 is 16 amino acids. The CDR3 DNA sequence: TGTGCCAGCTCACGAGGGACCGGGACAGGGGTAGATACGCAGTATTTT. Protein sequence: CASSRGTGTGVDTQYF.

The V and J genes are TRBV9 and TRBJ2-2, with 8 bases fitting TRBD2. Losses at the gene ends were 2 bases for V and 4 bases for J; bases not matched to a gene: 7. Germline V lookup: CDR1 SGDLS, CDR2 YYNGEE. The CDR3 contains 16 residues. The CDR3, as DNA: TGTGCCAGCAGCGTTACGGCTAGCGGGTCCACCGGGGAGCTGTTTTTT. Its protein is CASSVTASGSTGELFF. The full variable domain, its missing parts supplied by reference TRBV9 and TRBJ2-2, is DSGVTQTPKHLITATGQRVTLRCSPRSGDLSVYWYQQSLDQGLQFLIQYYNGEERAKGNILERFSAQQFPDLHSELNLSSLELGDSALYFCASSVTASGSTGELFFGEGSRLTVL.

J is TRBJ2-3 and V is TRBV5-8; D is ambiguous. Trimming pared 0 bases from V and 11 bases from J, leaving 13 bases between. The CDR3 is 13 amino acids. Per germline, CDR1 SGHTS and CDR2 YDEGEE. For the CDR3, the DNA is TGTGCCAGCAGCTTGGCCCCAGATACGAAGCAGTATTTT. The encoded protein is CASSLAPDTKQYF.

The J gene is TRBJ2-5, the V gene TRBV11-3; 10 bases are shared with TRBD2. The length of the CDR3 is 16 residues. The junction had 2 bases not matched to a gene; V was cut back by 1 base and J by 0 bases. Germline-derived CDR1 and CDR2 are SGHNT and YENEEA. The chain's CDR3 is CASSLGSGGYQETQYF. As DNA, the CDR3 is TGTGCCAGCAGCTTAGGTAGCGGGGGGTACCAAGAGACCCAGTACTTC. Full variable domain (rest looked up from reference TRBV11-3 and TRBJ2-5): EAGVVQSPRYKIIEKKQPVAFWCNPISGHNTLYWYLQNLGQGPELLIRYENEEAVDDSQLPKDRFSAERLKGVDSTLKIQPAELGDSAVYLCASSLGSGGYQETQYFGPGTRLLVL.

V gene TRBV18 combines with J gene TRBJ2-7, with D hard to call. There are 13 residues in the CDR3. V was cut by 2 bases and J by 5 bases, with 10 bases left in between. The germline V gene encodes CDR1 KGHSH and CDR2 LQKENI. CDR3 sequence: CASSPSLFDEQYF. CDR3 bases: TGTGCCAGCTCACCAAGCCTGTTCGACGAGCAGTACTTC.